The source of this T cell receptor beta chain is a study of T cell responses to AZD1222 COVID-19 vaccine. Study findings and constraints: It was only after the peak T cell response that any repertoires were sampled. Baseline serostatus was positive in only six AZD1222 recipients. There were vaccine-associated CD4 TCRs across spike, dominant at 160-218 and 743-854.

Sequencing was performed with immunoSEQ multiplex PCR; in TCRdb, only in-frame clones are kept and a portion is missing. This repertoire shows fewer than 150,000 clones, 80% to 95% found once; its top ten account for approximately 3.1%. In regard to this clone: Its cognate antigen is unknown.

The ends were cut back, 5 bases at V and 3 bases at J, with 11 bases in the middle. Germline CDR1 reads SGHRS; CDR2 reads YFSETQ. The CDR3 is 13 amino acids. The V and J genes are TRBV5-1 and TRBJ1-1; D is ambiguous. The source was peripheral blood, collected on day 0 of AZD1222 vaccination. The source is an adult in good health. CDR3 sequence: CASSFGMDTEAFF. CDR3 DNA sequence: TGCGCCAGCAGTTTTGGGATGGACACTGAAGCTTTCTTT.